This TCR beta chain was captured in a study of blood T cell repertoires in COVID-19. Overall study context: The United States, Italy and Spain were the sources of the acute and convalescent COVID-19 samples. From T cells, B-cell-depleted T cells, or PBMCs came the material, which was cDNA or gDNA.

In the original processing: Quantification of nucleated cells was approximated via reference gene primer amplification. TCRdb's table, derived via immunoSEQ multiplex PCR, lists solely in-frame clones and lacks some. For V, J and clone size, that table is used; D and trimming come from the DNA. In the table there are approximately 190,000 clones, roughly 80% of which are singletons. This clone was found a few times. This CDR3 contains 15 residues. V shed 6 bases, J shed 6 bases, and the junction held 13 bases outside the gene matches. Germline-derived CDR1 and CDR2 are LGHDT and YNNKEL (reference sequence).

Material: peripheral blood. This chain connects TRBV3-1 (or the pseudogene TRBV3-2) to TRBJ1-2, with 7 bases fitting TRBD1. The receptor's source is a man aged 30-40 years with active or convalescent COVID-19. CDR3 in DNA: TGTGCCAGCAGTCGGTACGACAGGGACAGTGATGGCTACACCTTC. It yields the protein CASSRYDRDSDGYTF.